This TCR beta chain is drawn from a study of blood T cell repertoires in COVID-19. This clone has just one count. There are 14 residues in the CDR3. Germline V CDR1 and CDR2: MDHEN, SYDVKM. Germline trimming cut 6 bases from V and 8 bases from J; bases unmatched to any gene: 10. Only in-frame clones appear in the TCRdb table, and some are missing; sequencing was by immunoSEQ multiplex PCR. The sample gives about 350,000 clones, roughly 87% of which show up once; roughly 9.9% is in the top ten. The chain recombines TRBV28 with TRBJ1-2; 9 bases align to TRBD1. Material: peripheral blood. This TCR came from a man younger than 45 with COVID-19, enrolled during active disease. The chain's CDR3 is CASRSSQGAYGYTF. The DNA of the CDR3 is TGTGCCAGCAGGAGTTCACAGGGGGCGTACGGCTACACCTTC.